These 3 T cell receptor beta chains originate from one sample sequenced in a study of T cells in tuberculosis. Time point specified: new active TB diagnosis, blood taken before or within 7 days of starting treatment. Sequencing used immunoSEQ multiplex PCR; TCRdb keeps in-frame clones, though not all of them. The table has over 25,000 clones, about 91% seen once. The source material was PBMCs, sampled at tuberculosis diagnosis. Receptors originate from an adult with tuberculosis.

V is TRBV19 and J is TRBJ2-1, with 11 bases fitting TRBD2. With 3 bases clipped from V and 7 bases from J, the junction kept 5 bases outside the gene matches. Germline assignment: CDR1 LNHDA and CDR2 SQIVND (reference sequence). The CDR3 length is 15 residues. CDR3 sequence (DNA): TGTGCCAGTAGTATCATAGCGGGGGGGATAAATGAGCAGTTCTTC. Amino acids: CASSIIAGGINEQFF.

This chain uses TRBV6-5 with TRBJ2-7; D unclear. CDR3 length: 13 residues. Looked up from germline, CDR1 is MNHEY and CDR2 is SVGAGI. Trimming removed 0 bases from V and 2 bases from J, with 5 bases in between. CDR3 in DNA: TGTGCCAGCAGTTACTCACCTACCTACGAGCAGTACTTC. The encoded protein is CASSYSPTYEQYF.

The rearrangement links TRBV7-9 to TRBJ1-1; 8 bases align to TRBD1. Germline V gene lookup returns CDR1 SEHNR and CDR2 FQNEAQ (reference sequence). This CDR3 comprises 18 residues. V lost 3 bases, J lost 3 bases, and 15 bases stayed unmatched. CDR3 sequence reads: CASSFVRSGQVIHTEAFF. In nucleotides, the CDR3 is TGTGCCAGCAGCTTTGTCCGATCGGGACAGGTGATCCACACTGAAGCTTTCTTT.